This T cell receptor beta chain was retrieved from a study of blood T cell repertoires in COVID-19. Trimming removed 4 bases from V and 7 bases from J; junction bases left unmatched: 4. The CDR3 has 14 residues. Germline loops: CDR1 LGHNA, CDR2 YNFKEQ. The data were produced by immunoSEQ multiplex PCR, yet TCRdb's version contains in-frame clones alone and is incomplete. The sample lists more than 200,000 clones, 86% occurring once. The chain employs TRBV4-2 and TRBJ2-5; 12 nucleotides align to TRBD2. Sequencing input: peripheral blood. The clonotype was recovered from a woman aged 45-65 years with acute or convalescent COVID-19. The CDR3 nucleotides read TGTGCCAGCAGCCCTAGCGGGGGGGCCGGGACCCAGTACTTC. It translates to CASSPSGGAGTQYF.